This T cell receptor beta chain was identified in a study of cytomegalovirus exposure and HLA in healthy donors. 13 Jbeta primers and 60 Vbeta primers were used for the PCR. Per the original methods: Later reanalysis found about 80 million unique TCR beta chains, around 11 million of them shared. Only in-frame clones appear in the TCRdb table, and some are missing; sequencing was by immunoSEQ multiplex PCR. V and J calls and clone size follow that table, whereas D and trimming were derived from the DNA. The sample comprises 100,000 or so clones, roughly 80% of which are singletons, and over 6.5% rests with the top ten. Of note for this clone: Its cognate antigen is unknown.

The germline CDR1 and CDR2 sequences are SGDLS and YYNGEE. The junction had 1 base not matched to a gene; V was cut back by 1 base and J by 3 bases. The CDR3 runs 15 residues. Study observations and caveats: As a later analysis showed, a missense DCLRE1C variant was linked to trimming of TCR beta V- and J-genes. Data from an earlier analysis indicated that most TCR beta V segments were productive either about 90% or about 30% of the time. Later on, an analysis tied approximately 17,000 TCR beta sequences to HLA alleles at 0.05 false discovery rate.

This receptor was obtained from a woman aged 40-49 years in good health and CMV-seropositive. Sample: PBMCs. V usage is TRBV9 and J usage is TRBJ2-5; TRBD2 aligns across 12 bases. This CDR3 is CASSVRLAGEETQYF. The CDR3 region has the DNA TGTGCCAGCAGCGTAAGACTAGCGGGGGAAGAGACCCAGTACTTC.